The 8 T cell receptor beta chains presented below share a single source sample, sequenced in a study of cytomegalovirus exposure and HLA in healthy donors. Researchers ran the PCR with 60 Vbeta and 13 Jbeta primers. Produced via immunoSEQ multiplex PCR; TCRdb's table is partial and in-frame only. The sample records approximately 190,000 clones, around 85% being singletons. Material: PBMCs. These receptors originate from a man over 45 in good health and CMV-seronegative.

The gene calls are TRBV7-6 and TRBJ2-1, with D possibly TRBD1 on 6 matching bases. This CDR3 has 15 amino acids. Germline loops: CDR1 SGHVS, CDR2 FNYEAQ. V was trimmed by 5 bases and J by 8 bases, leaving 19 bases between them. CDR3 DNA sequence: TGTGCCAGCAGCCAGGCGCACAGGGAGTACGATGAGCAGTTCTTC. The encoded protein is CASSQAHREYDEQFF.

The chain couples TRBV7-6 to TRBJ2-7, with 8 bases identical to TRBD1. The CDR3 has 16 amino acids. V shed 5 bases and J 3 bases; nucleotides not matched to a gene: 12. Germline CDR1 SGHVS, CDR2 FNYEAQ. The DNA of the CDR3 is TGTGCCAGCAGCGAAAGACAGGGGCCGGGTGGCTACGAGCAGTACTTC. Protein: CASSERQGPGGYEQYF.

The V and J genes are TRBV5-1 and TRBJ1-5, with 7 nucleotides matching TRBD1. The trim removed 0 bases at V and 7 bases at J, leaving 7 bases unmatched. Per the germline V gene, CDR1 is SGHRS and CDR2 is YFSETQ. The CDR3 totals 15 residues. The CDR3 coding sequence is TGCGCCAGCAGCTTGGACGAGGGGGCAGGGCAGCCCCAGCATTTT. Translated, it gives CASSLDEGAGQPQHF.

The chain couples TRBV7-2 to TRBJ2-1, with D unclear. CDR1 SGHTA and CDR2 FQGNSA come from the germline V gene. The ends were cut back, 2 bases at V and 11 bases at J, with 13 bases in the middle. CDR3 length: 13 amino acids. CDR3 sequence reads: CASSLNGRFKQFF. The CDR3 DNA sequence: TGTGCCAGCAGCTTAAATGGCAGATTTAAGCAGTTCTTC.

The chain joins TRBV12-5 to TRBJ2-7, with TRBD1 as a possible D gene (6 bases). The V end was cut by 5 bases, the J end by 3 bases, with 11 bases between. CDR1 and CDR2 (germline): LGHNT, FRNRAP. This CDR3 spans 13 amino acids. The CDR3 nucleotides read TGTGCTAGTGGTCAGGGGTCCCTCTACGAGCAGTACTTC. Its translation is CASGQGSLYEQYF.

The V and J genes are TRBV7-9 and TRBJ2-3; TRBD2 matches 11 bases. Per germline, CDR1 SEHNR and CDR2 FQNEAQ (reference sequence). V shed 7 bases, J shed 5 bases, and the junction held 14 bases outside the gene matches. This CDR3 spans 17 amino acids. CDR3 protein: CASTQPGLAENLDTQYF. As DNA, the CDR3 is TGTGCCAGCACCCAGCCGGGACTAGCGGAGAACTTAGATACGCAGTATTTT.

This chain uses TRBV15 with TRBJ1-4; D may be TRBD1 (5 bases). V was cut by 0 bases and J by 4 bases, with 12 bases left in between. Germline CDR1 reads LNHNV; CDR2 reads YYDKDF (reference sequence). The CDR3 is 16 amino acids. CDR3 DNA sequence: TGTGCCACCAGCAGAGATGGGACTCCTGGTAATGAAAAACTGTTTTTT. It codes for CATSRDGTPGNEKLFF.

The rearrangement uses TRBV2 and TRBJ2-7; TRBD1 agrees at 9 bases. V shed 6 bases and J 8 bases; nucleotides not matched to a gene: 5. The CDR3 length is 12 residues. Germline lookup yields CDR1 SNHLY and CDR2 FYNNEI. DNA of the CDR3: TGTGCCAGCAGCCCGGACAGGGGCAAGCAGTACTTC. Amino acids: CASSPDRGKQYF.